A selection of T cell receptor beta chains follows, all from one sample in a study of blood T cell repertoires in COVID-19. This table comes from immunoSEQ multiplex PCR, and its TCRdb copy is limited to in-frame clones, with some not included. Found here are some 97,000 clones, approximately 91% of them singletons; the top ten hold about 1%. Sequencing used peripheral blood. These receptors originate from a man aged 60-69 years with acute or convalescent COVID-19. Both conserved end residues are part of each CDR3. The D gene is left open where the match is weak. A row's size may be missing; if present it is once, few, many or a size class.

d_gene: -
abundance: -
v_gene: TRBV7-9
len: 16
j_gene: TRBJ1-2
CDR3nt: TGTGCCAGCAGCGCAAATAGACACTTTTCGGCGGGTGGCTACACCTTC
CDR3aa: CASSANRHFSAGGYTF

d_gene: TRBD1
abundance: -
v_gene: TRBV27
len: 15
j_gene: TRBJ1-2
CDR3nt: TGTGCCAGCAGTTTCTCAGGGGGCGCAGGGTATGGCTACACCTTC
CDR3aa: CASSFSGGAGYGYTF

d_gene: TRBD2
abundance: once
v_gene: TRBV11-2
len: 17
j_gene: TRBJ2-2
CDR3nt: TGTGCCAGCAGCTTACCGCTAGCGGGAATTTTCGCCGGGGAGCTGTTTTTT
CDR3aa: CASSLPLAGIFAGELFF

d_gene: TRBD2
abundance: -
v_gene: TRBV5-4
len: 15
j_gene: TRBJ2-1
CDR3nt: TGTGCCAGCAGCTTGGCTAGCGGGAGATTCAATGAGCAGTTCTTC
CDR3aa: CASSLASGRFNEQFF

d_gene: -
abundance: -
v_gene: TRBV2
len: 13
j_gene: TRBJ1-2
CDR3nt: TGTGCCAGCGGCGGACAGTCCGTCAGGGGCTACACCTTC
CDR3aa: CASGGQSVRGYTF

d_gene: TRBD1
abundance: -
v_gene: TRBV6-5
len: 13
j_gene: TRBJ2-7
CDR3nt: TGTGCCAGCAGGGGGACAGGGCCCCACGAGCAGTACTTC
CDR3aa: CASRGTGPHEQYF

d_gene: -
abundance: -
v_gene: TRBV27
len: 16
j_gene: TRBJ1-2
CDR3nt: TGTGCCAGCAGTCCCCAACCGGGACACACCAACTATGGCTACACCTTC
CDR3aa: CASSPQPGHTNYGYTF

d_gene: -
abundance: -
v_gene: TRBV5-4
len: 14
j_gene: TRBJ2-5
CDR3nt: TGTGCCAGCAGCTTGAAACAGTCTAAAGAGACCCAGTACTTC
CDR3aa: CASSLKQSKETQYF

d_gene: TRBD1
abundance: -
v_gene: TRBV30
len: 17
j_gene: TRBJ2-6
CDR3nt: TGTGCCTGGAGTGTACGGACAGGGGGCTCTGGGGCCAACGTCCTGACTTTC
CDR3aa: CAWSVRTGGSGANVLTF

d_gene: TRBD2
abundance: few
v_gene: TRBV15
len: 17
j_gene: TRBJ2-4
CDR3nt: TGTGCCACCAGCAAGGGAGCGGGAGGTTGGGACAAAAACATTCAGTACTTC
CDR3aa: CATSKGAGGWDKNIQYF

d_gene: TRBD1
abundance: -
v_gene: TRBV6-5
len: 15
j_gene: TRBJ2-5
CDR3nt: TGTGCCAGCAATAATCCGGGACAGGGGGAAGAGACCCAGTACTTC
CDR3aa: CASNNPGQGEETQYF

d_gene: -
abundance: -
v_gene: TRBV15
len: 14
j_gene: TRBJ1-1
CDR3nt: TGTGCCACCAGCAGAGAGAGTCGGAGCACTGAAGCTTTCTTT
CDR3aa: CATSRESRSTEAFF

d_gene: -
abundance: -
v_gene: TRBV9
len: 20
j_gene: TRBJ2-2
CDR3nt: TGTGCCAGCAGCCTTCACTCTCGACTACCCCAAGACTTAAACACCGGGGAGCTGTTTTTT
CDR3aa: CASSLHSRLPQDLNTGELFF

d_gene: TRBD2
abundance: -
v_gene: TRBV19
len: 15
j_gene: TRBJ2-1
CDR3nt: TGTGCCACCTCTCTAGCGGGAGTACCCTACAATGAGCAGTTCTTC
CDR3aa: CATSLAGVPYNEQFF